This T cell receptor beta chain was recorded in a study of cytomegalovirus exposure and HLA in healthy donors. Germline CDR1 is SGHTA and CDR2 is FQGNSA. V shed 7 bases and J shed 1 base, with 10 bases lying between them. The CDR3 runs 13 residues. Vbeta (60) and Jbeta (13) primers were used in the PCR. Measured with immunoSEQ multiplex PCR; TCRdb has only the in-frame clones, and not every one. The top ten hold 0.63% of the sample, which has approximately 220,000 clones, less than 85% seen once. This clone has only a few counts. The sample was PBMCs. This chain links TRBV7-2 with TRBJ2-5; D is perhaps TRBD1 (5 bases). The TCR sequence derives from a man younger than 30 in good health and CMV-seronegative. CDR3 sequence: CASTTDSQETQYF. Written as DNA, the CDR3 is TGTGCCAGCACGACAGATTCCCAAGAGACCCAGTACTTC.